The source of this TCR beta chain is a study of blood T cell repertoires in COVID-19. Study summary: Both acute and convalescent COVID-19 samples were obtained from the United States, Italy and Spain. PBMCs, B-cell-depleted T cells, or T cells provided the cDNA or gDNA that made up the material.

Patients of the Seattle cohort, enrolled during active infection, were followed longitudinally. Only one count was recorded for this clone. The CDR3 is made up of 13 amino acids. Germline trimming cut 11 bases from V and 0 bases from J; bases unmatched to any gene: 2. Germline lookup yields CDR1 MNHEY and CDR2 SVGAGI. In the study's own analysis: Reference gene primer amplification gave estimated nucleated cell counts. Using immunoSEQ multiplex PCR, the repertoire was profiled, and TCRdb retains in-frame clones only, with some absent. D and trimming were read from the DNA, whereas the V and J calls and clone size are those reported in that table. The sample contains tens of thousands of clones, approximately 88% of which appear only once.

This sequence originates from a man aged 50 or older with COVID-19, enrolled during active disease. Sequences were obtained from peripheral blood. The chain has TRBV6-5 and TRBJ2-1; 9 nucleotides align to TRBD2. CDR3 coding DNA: TGTGCCGCGGGGGGGTTCTCCTACAATGAGCAGTTCTTC. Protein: CAAGGFSYNEQFF.